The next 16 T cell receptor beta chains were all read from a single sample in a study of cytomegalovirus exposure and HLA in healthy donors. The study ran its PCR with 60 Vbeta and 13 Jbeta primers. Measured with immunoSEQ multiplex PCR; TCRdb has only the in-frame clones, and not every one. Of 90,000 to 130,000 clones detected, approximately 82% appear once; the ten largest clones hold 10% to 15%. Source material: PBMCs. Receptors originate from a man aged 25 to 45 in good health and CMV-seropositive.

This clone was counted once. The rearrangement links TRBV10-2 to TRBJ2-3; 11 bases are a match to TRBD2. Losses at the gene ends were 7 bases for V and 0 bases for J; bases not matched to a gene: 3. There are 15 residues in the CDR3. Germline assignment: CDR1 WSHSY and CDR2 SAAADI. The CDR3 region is CASTLAGGSTDTQYF. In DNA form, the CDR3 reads TGCGCCAGCACCCTAGCGGGGGGAAGCACAGATACGCAGTATTTT.

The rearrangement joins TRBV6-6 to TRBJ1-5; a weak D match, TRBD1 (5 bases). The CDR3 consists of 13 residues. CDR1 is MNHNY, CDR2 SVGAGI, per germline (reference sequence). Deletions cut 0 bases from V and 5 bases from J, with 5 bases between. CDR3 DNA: TGTGCCAGCAGTTACTCGACAGATCAGCCCCAGCATTTT. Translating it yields CASSYSTDQPQHF.

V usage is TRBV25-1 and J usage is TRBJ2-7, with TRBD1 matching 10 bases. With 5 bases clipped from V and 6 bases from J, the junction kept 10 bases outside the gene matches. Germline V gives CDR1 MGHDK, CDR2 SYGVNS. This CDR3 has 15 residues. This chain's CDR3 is CASSKSGTGVGEQYF. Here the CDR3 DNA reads TGTGCCAGCAGTAAGTCCGGGACAGGGGTTGGCGAGCAGTACTTC.

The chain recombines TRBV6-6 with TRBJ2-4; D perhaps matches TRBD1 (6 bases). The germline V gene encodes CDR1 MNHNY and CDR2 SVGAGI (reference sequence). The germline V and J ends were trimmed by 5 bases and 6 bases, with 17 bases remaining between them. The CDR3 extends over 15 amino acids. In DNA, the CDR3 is TGTGCCAGCAGTAGGGACACCCAGAGGGGAAACATTCAGTACTTC. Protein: CASSRDTQRGNIQYF.

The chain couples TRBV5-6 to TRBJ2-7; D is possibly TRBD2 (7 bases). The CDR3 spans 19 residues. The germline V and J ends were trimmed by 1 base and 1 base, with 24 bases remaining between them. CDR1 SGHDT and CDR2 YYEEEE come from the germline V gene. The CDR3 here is CASSLRGRGTSQGSYEQYF. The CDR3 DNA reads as TGTGCCAGCAGCTTGAGAGGGAGGGGGACCAGCCAGGGGTCCTACGAGCAGTACTTC. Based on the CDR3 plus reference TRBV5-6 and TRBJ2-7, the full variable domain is DAGVTQSPTHLIKTRGQQVTLRCSPKSGHDTVSWYQQALGQGPQFIFQYYEEEERQRGNFPDRFSGHQFPNYSSELNVNALLLGDSALYLCASSLRGRGTSQGSYEQYFGPGTRLTVT.

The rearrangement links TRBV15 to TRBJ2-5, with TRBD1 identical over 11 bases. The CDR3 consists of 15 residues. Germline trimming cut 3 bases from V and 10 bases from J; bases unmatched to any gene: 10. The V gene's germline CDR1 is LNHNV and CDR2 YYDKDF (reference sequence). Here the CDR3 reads CATSSPGQGVIGQYF. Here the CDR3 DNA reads TGTGCCACCAGCAGCCCGGGACAGGGGGTCATCGGCCAGTACTTC.

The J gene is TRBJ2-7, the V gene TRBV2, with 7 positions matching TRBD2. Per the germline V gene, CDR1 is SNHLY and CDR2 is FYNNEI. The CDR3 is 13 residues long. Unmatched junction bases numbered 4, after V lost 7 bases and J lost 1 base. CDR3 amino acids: CASKPGGSYEQYF. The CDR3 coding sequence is TGTGCCAGCAAGCCCGGGGGGTCCTACGAGCAGTACTTC.

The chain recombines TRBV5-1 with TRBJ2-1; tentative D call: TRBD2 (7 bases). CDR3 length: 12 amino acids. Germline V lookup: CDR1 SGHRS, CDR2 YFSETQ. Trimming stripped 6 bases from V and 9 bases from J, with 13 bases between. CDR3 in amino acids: CASTGGRGEQFF. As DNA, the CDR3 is TGCGCCAGCACCGGGGGGCGGGGTGAGCAGTTCTTC.

CDR3 DNA sequence: TGCGCCAGCAGCTTGGAGGTGGGGGGTACTGAAGCTTTCTTT. It is translated as CASSLEVGGTEAFF. The chain recombines TRBV5-1 with TRBJ1-1, with D perhaps matching TRBD1 (5 bases). The CDR3 length is 14 residues. V lost 0 bases and J 5 bases, leaving 11 bases between the germline ends. Germline V CDR1 and CDR2: SGHRS, YFSETQ.

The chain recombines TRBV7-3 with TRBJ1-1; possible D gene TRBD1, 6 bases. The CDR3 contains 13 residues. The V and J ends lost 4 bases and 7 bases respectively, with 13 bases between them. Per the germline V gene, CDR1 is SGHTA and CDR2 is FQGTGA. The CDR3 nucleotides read TGTGCCAGCAGCTGGCAGAGGGGGGGTGAAGCTTTCTTT. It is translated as CASSWQRGGEAFF.

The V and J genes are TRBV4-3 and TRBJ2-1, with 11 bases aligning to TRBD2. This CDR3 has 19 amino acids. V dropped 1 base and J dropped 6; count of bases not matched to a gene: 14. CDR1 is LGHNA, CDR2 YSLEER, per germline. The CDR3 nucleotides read TGCGCCAGCAGCCAAGGGCTAGCGGGGGGTCCTCTAGGGGGCAATGAGCAGTTCTTC. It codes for CASSQGLAGGPLGGNEQFF.

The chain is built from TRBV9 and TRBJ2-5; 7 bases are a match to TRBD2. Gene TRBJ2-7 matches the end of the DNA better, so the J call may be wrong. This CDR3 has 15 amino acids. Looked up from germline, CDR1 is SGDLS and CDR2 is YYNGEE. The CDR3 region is CASSVDGGSSYEQYF. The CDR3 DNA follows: TGTGCCAGCAGCGTAGACGGGGGGAGCTCCTACGAGCAGTACTTC.

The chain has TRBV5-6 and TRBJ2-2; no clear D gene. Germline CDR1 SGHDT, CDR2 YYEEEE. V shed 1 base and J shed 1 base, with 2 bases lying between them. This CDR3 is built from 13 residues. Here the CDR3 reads CASSLQNTGELFF. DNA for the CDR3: TGTGCCAGCAGCTTGCAGAACACCGGGGAGCTGTTTTTT. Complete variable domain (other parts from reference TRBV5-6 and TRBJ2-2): DAGVTQSPTHLIKTRGQQVTLRCSPKSGHDTVSWYQQALGQGPQFIFQYYEEEERQRGNFPDRFSGHQFPNYSSELNVNALLLGDSALYLCASSLQNTGELFFGEGSRLTVL.

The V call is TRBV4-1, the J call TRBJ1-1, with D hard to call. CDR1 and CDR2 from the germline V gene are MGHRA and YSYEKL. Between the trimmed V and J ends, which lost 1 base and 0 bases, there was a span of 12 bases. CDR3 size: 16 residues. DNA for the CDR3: TGCGCCAGCAGCCAAGTGGCGGGTAGGGTGAACACTGAAGCTTTCTTT. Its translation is CASSQVAGRVNTEAFF.

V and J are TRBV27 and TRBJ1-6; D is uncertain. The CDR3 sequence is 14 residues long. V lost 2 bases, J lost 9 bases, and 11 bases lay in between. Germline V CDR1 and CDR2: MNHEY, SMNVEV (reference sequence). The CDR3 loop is CASSLMGGSSPLHF. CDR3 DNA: TGTGCCAGCAGTTTAATGGGAGGGAGTTCACCCCTCCACTTT.

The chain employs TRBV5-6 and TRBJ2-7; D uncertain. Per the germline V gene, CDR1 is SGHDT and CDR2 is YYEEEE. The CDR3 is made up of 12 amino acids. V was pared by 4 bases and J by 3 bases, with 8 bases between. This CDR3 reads CASSRTDYEQYF. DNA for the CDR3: TGTGCCAGCAGCCGTACAGACTACGAGCAGTACTTC.